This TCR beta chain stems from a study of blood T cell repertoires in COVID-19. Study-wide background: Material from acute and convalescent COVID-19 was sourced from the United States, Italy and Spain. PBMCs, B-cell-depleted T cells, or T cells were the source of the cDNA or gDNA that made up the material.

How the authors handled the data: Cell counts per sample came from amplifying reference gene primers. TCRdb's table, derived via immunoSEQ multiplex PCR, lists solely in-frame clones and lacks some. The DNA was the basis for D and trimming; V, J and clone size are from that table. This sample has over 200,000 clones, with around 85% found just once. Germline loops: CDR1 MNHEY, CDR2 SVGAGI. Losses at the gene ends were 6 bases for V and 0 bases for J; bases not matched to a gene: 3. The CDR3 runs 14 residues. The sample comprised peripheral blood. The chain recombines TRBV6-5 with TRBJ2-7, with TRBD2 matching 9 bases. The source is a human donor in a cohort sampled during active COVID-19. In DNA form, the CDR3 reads TGTGCCAGCAGATCACTAGCGGGCTCCTACGAGCAGTACTTC. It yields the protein CASRSLAGSYEQYF.